These 22 T cell receptor beta chains share one sample of origin, sequenced in a study of CD8 T cells in ankylosing spondylitis. TCRdb reanalysed the 5' RACE reads using MiXCR and keeps one entry per CDR3 protein. Of 200,000 to 300,000 distinct CDR3 sequences listed, roughly 8% were seen once; the top ten hold approximately 4.8%. What was sequenced was blood, either unsorted or a sorted T cell fraction (not recorded which). The receptors were gathered from a female donor with ankylosing spondylitis or in good health (not recorded which).

Ten or more counts support this clonotype. The rearrangement joins TRBV4-3 to TRBJ2-2, with D tentatively TRBD1 or TRBD2 (5 bases each). CDR1 LGHNA and CDR2 YSLEER come from the germline V gene. V was cut by 0 bases and J by 2 bases, with 10 bases left in between. CDR3 size: 16 residues. CDR3 nucleotides: TGCGCCAGCAGCCAAGATAGTGGGGGAAACACCGGGGAGCTGTTTTTT. Translated: CASSQDSGGNTGELFF.

The chain's CDR3 is CASRPNTNQPQHF. DNA of the CDR3: TGTGCCAGCAGGCCAAATACTAATCAGCCCCAGCATTTT. The chain is built from TRBV2 and TRBJ1-5; D ambiguous. CDR3 length: 13 amino acids. Germline CDR1 SNHLY, CDR2 FYNNEI. The V and J ends lost 6 bases and 4 bases respectively, with 10 bases between them.

This clonotype was observed many times. V usage is TRBV29-1 and J usage is TRBJ2-1; 7 nucleotides agree with TRBD1. This CDR3 is built from 13 residues. Trimming took 7 bases from V and 1 from J; bases not matched to a gene: 4. The germline gives CDR1 SQVTM, CDR2 ANQGSEA. The CDR3 region is CSARDRSYNEQFF. The CDR3 DNA is TGCAGCGCCCGGGACAGATCCTACAATGAGCAGTTCTTC.

This clonotype appeared many times. This chain links TRBV7-2 with TRBJ2-1; 13 nucleotides match TRBD2. CDR1 and CDR2 (germline): SGHTA, FQGNSA. This CDR3 has 16 amino acids. The V segment lost 4 bases and the J segment 5 bases; nucleotides outside the gene matches: 5. CDR3 sequence: CASSSRLAGGNNEQFF. The CDR3 DNA reads as TGTGCCAGCAGCTCCCGACTAGCGGGGGGAAACAATGAGCAGTTCTTC. Supplemented by reference TRBV7-2 and TRBJ2-1, the full variable domain reads GAGVSQSPSNKVTEKGKDVELRCDPISGHTALYWYRQSLGQGLEFLIYFQGNSAPDKSGLPSDRFSAERTGGSVSTLTIQRTQQEDSAVYLCASSSRLAGGNNEQFFGPGTRLTVL.

This clonotype was detected many times. The V call is TRBV6-2 or TRBV6-3, the J call TRBJ2-1, with 11 bases fitting TRBD2. CDR1 MNHEY and CDR2 SVGEGT come from the germline V gene. The ends lost 5 bases at V and 4 bases at J; junction bases unmatched: 7. The CDR3 totals 16 residues. CDR3 nucleotide sequence: TGTGCCAGCAGTCAAAGGGGACTAGCGGCTTACAATGAGCAGTTCTTC. Protein sequence: CASSQRGLAAYNEQFF.

This clonotype was seen repeatedly, ten times or more. The CDR3, as DNA: TGTGCCAGTGGGACAGGTTCCAACACTGAAGCTTTCTTT. This translates into CASGTGSNTEAFF. The genes are TRBV19 and TRBJ1-1; 8 bases align to TRBD1. Germline CDR1 LNHDA, CDR2 SQIVND (reference sequence). CDR3 length: 13 amino acids. V lost 8 bases, J lost 2 bases, and 4 bases stayed unmatched.

This clonotype was observed at least ten times. The chain recombines TRBV29-1 with TRBJ2-7; D is unclear. Germline CDR1 reads SQVTM; CDR2 reads ANQGSEA. The CDR3 is 11 residues long. Trimming removed 0 bases at V and 10 bases at J, with 10 bases between. The CDR3 sequence: CSVEDGGPQYF. DNA for the CDR3: TGCAGCGTTGAAGATGGTGGTCCTCAGTACTTC.

This clonotype has a count of ten or more. V and J are TRBV7-2 and TRBJ1-1, with 7 bases lining up with TRBD1. The CDR3 extends over 14 amino acids. The V gene end was trimmed by 3 bases and the J gene end by 6 bases; junction bases not matched to a gene: 7. The germline CDR1 and CDR2 sequences are SGHTA and FQGNSA. The CDR3 sequence: CASSFKGARAEAFF. CDR3 nucleotide sequence: TGTGCCAGCAGCTTCAAGGGGGCGAGGGCTGAAGCTTTCTTT.

The sample holds many counts of this clonotype. The rearrangement links TRBV2 to TRBJ1-4; D call uncertain. V lost 2 bases, J lost 4 bases, and 8 bases lay in between. The CDR3 contains 14 residues. The germline V gene has CDR1 SNHLY and CDR2 FYNNEI. As DNA, the CDR3 is TGTGCCAGCAGTGAACTAGGCCGTAATGAAAAACTGTTTTTT. Its translation is CASSELGRNEKLFF.

There are many counts of this clonotype. The rearrangement joins TRBV10-3 to TRBJ2-2; tentatively, D is TRBD2 (5 bases). The CDR3 totals 15 residues. With 1 base removed from V and 4 bases from J, the gap between germline ends came to 10 bases. Per the germline V gene, CDR1 is ENHRY and CDR2 is SYGVKD. The CDR3 DNA follows: TGTGCCATCAGTGAGTTTCGGGATACCACCGGGGAGCTGTTTTTT. Its protein is CAISEFRDTTGELFF.

This clonotype was seen a handful of times. The V gene is TRBV18, the J gene TRBJ1-2; possibly TRBD1 for D (6 bases). Trimming removed 6 bases from V and 5 bases from J, with 16 bases in between. The CDR3 totals 14 residues. Germline V gene sequence: CDR1 KGHSH, CDR2 LQKENI. The DNA of the CDR3 is TGTGCCAGCTCTCCAAATCAGGACAGTTATGGCTACACCTTC. This gives the protein CASSPNQDSYGYTF.

This clonotype was recorded at least ten times. V is TRBV5-1 and J is TRBJ2-5; D is uncertain. This CDR3 is 15 amino acids long. Trimming pared 0 bases from V and 1 base from J, leaving 10 bases between. Germline CDR1 and CDR2: SGHRS and YFSETQ. CDR3 coding DNA: TGCGCCAGCAGCTTGGACCTTGTAAGCCAAGAGACCCAGTACTTC. As protein: CASSLDLVSQETQYF. The full variable domain, its missing parts supplied by reference TRBV5-1 and TRBJ2-5, is KAGVTQTPRYLIKTRGQQVTLSCSPISGHRSVSWYQQTPGQGLQFLFEYFSETQRNKGNFPGRFSGRQFSNSRSEMNVSTLELGDSALYLCASSLDLVSQETQYFGPGTRLLVL.

This clonotype was seen more than once but under ten times. One end of the junction does not line up with germline, which may come from a read error. The V and J genes are TRBV20-1 and TRBJ2-3; 8 bases agree with TRBD2. The CDR3 totals 17 residues. Looked up from germline, CDR1 is DFQATT and CDR2 is SNEGSKA (reference sequence). In DNA form, the CDR3 reads TGCTGTGCGCCGATAGCGGGAAGGACGGGGATCACAGATACGCAGTATTTT. It is translated as CCAPIAGRTGITDTQYF.

This clonotype was picked up many times. V gene TRBV21-1 combines with J gene TRBJ2-7; TRBD1, the table's D call, lacks a check against the DNA. TRBV21-1 is classified as a pseudogene. This CDR3 contains 17 residues. Here the CDR3 reads CASSFCRGMFSSYEQYF. The CDR3 nucleotides read TGTGCCAGCAGCTTTTGTCGGGGGATGTTTAGCTCCTACGAGCAGTACTTC.

This clonotype was seen many times. The chain joins TRBV6-6 to TRBJ2-1; D perhaps matches TRBD1 (6 bases). The CDR3 runs to 13 residues. Germline V gives CDR1 MNHNY, CDR2 SVGAGI (reference sequence). V was pared by 5 bases and J by 7 bases, with 12 bases between. The CDR3 DNA follows: TGTGCCAGCAGTCCACAGGGTAGGAATGAGCAGTTCTTC. Translating it yields CASSPQGRNEQFF.

This clonotype was counted a few times. V usage is TRBV7-2 and J usage is TRBJ1-2; no firm D call. Germline V lookup: CDR1 SGHTA, CDR2 FQGNSA. V gave up 2 bases and J gave up 8 bases, with 15 bases separating them. CDR3 length equals 14 residues. This CDR3 is CASSLRMKGDGYTF. In nucleotides, the CDR3 is TGTGCCAGCAGCTTACGGATGAAGGGTGACGGCTACACCTTC. Full variable domain (missing parts from reference TRBV7-2 and TRBJ1-2): GAGVSQSPSNKVTEKGKDVELRCDPISGHTALYWYRQSLGQGLEFLIYFQGNSAPDKSGLPSDRFSAERTGGSVSTLTIQRTQQEDSAVYLCASSLRMKGDGYTFGSGTRLTVV.

This clonotype was counted at least ten times. The rearrangement links TRBV12-3 or TRBV12-4 to TRBJ1-6, with TRBD1 as a possible D gene (5 bases). The CDR3 has 14 amino acids. Trimming left V 5 bases short and J 10 bases short, with 15 bases between. CDR3 in amino acids: CASSPGGDLSPLHF. Written as DNA, the CDR3 is TGTGCCAGCAGTCCAGGAGGGGATCTATCACCCCTCCACTTT.

Many counts were recorded for this clonotype. CDR3 sequence: CSVDPSAGGTQYF. The DNA for the CDR3 is TGCAGCGTGGACCCTTCTGCAGGGGGTACGCAGTATTTT. The chain is built from TRBV29-1 and TRBJ2-3; 7 nucleotides match TRBD1. V shed 6 bases and J 8 bases; nucleotides not matched to a gene: 11. CDR3 size: 13 residues. Germline values: CDR1 SQVTM, CDR2 ANQGSEA.

This clonotype was picked up many times. The J gene is TRBJ2-1, the V gene TRBV25-1; D tentatively fits TRBD1 or TRBD2 (5 bases each). The CDR3 has 11 residues. Per the germline V gene, CDR1 is MGHDK and CDR2 is SYGVNS. Trimming took off 8 bases at V and 11 bases at J, with 13 bases between the two ends. DNA for the CDR3: TGTGCCAGCTCCATTGGGGGACAGCAGTTCTTC. It is translated as CASSIGGQQFF.

V gene TRBV29-1 combines with J gene TRBJ2-7; D might be TRBD1 (6 bases). The CDR3 has 11 amino acids. Germline lookup yields CDR1 SQVTM and CDR2 ANQGSEA. Trimming removed 1 base from V and 7 bases from J, with 8 bases in between. CDR3 in amino acids: CSVEGQGEQYF. The CDR3 DNA reads as TGCAGCGTTGAAGGGCAGGGGGAGCAGTACTTC.

This clonotype has at least ten counts. The rearrangement joins TRBV20-1 to TRBJ1-2, with D tentatively TRBD1 (6 bases). Germline V CDR1 and CDR2: DFQATT, SNEGSKA (reference sequence). Deletions cut 1 base from V and 0 bases from J, with 9 bases between. This CDR3 spans 14 amino acids. CDR3 sequence reads: CSARGTEANYGYTF. Written as DNA, the CDR3 is TGCAGTGCTAGAGGGACAGAAGCTAACTATGGCTACACCTTC.

This clonotype was observed many times. The rearrangement joins TRBV15 to TRBJ1-5; D is unresolved. Germline V gives CDR1 LNHNV, CDR2 YYDKDF (reference sequence). V was cut by 0 bases and J by 9 bases, with 15 bases left in between. This CDR3 has 15 amino acids. The CDR3 loop is CATSRDLMLGRPQHF. The CDR3 region has the DNA TGTGCCACCAGCAGAGATCTTATGTTAGGACGGCCCCAGCATTTT. Full variable domain (missing parts from reference TRBV15 and TRBJ1-5): DAMVIQNPRYQVTQFGKPVTLSCSQTLNHNVMYWYQQKSSQAPKLLFHYYDKDFNNEADTPDNFQSRRPNTSFCFLDIRSPGLGDTAMYLCATSRDLMLGRPQHFGDGTRLSIL.